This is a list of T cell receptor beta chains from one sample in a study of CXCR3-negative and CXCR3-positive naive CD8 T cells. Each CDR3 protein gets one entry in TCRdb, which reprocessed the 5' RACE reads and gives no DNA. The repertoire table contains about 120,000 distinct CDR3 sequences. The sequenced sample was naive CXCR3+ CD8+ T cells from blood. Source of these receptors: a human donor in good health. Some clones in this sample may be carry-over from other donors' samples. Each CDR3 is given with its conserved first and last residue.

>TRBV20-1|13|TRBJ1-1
CSANRVVDTEAFF
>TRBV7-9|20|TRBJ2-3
CASSPRISGAAGGMPDTQYF
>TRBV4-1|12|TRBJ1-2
CASSQDPGGYTF
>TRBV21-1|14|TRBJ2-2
CASSKFYCSGELFF
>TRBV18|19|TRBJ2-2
CASSPAGQRELPNTGELFF
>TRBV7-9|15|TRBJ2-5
CASSLVNHFQETQYF
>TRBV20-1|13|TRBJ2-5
CSARPAGEETQYF
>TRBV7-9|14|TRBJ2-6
CASSGGSGANVLTF
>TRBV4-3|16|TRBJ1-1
CASSQDRGTMNTEAFF
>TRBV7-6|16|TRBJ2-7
CASSLARADQAYEQYF
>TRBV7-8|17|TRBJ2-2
CASSLEVQGRNTGELFF
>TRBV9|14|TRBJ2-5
CASSVEIGGETQYF
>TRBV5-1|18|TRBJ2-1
CASSLGFQAGHSYNEQFF
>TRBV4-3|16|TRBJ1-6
CASSPGHDGYNSPLHF
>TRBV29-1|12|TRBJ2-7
CSVEGVTYEQYF
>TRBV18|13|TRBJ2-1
CASSPLGTNEQFF
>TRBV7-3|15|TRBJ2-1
CASSFRTSRYNEQFF
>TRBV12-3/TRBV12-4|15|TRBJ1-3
CALGVGHISGNTIYF
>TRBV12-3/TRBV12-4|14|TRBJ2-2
CASSWTGVAGELFF
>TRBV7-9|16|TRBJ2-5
CASSPTRQGPEETQYF
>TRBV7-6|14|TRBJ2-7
CASSSDYFPYEQYF
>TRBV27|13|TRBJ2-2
CASSLDRVRELFF
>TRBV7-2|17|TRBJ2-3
CASSHNPGTYSTDTQYF
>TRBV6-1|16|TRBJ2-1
CASKVPSGIGFNEQFF
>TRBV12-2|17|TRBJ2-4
CASRNDRASLAKNIQYF
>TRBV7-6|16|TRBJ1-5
CASSSGQGKIGEPQHF
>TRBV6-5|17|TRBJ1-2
CASSYDLAGADNYGYTF
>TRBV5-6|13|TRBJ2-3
CASSIRQADTQYF
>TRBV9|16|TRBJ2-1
CASSSYAGGPVDEQFF
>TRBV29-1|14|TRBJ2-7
CSVQRMGASYEQYF
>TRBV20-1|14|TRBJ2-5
CSARESRQQETQYF
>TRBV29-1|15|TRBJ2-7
CSVEDWDRNHYEQYF
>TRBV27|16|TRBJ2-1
CASSLASGALYNEQFF
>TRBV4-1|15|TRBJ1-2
CASSSAPRDNYGYTF
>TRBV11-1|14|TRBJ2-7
CASSFGTGVVEQYF
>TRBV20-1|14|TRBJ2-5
CSAISPVYQETQYF
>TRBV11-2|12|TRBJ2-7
CASSFTSYEQYF
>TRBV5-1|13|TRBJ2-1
CASKREDNNEQFF
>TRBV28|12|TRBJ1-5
CASNDLNQPQHF
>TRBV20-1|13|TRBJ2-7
CSARPQGLFEQYF
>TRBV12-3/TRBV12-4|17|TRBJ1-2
CASSPPALFPGLHGYTF
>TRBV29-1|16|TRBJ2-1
CSVLGFGQESYNEQFF
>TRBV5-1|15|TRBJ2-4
CASSSYRGPKNIQYF
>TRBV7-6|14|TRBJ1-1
CASSSGGTNTEAFF
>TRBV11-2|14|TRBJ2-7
CASINGDGDYEQYF
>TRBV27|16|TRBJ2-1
CASSLPGGSSYNEQFF
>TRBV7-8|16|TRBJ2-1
CASSLRGRTVRNEQFF
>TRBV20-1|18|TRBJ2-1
CSASGEGLRESSYNEQFF
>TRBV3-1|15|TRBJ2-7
CASSQVAGGGDEQYF
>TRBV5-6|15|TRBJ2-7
CASSLGPGQTYEQYF
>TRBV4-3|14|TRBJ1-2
CASSHGPPNYGYTF